This T cell receptor (beta chain) was documented in a study of cytomegalovirus exposure and HLA in healthy donors. Study at large: A data release that came early held tens of millions of unique TCRs from HLA-typed donors. Findings and limits, study-wide: Equally common other TCR beta chains were less clonally expanded than HLA-associated ones, a later analysis found. Information on immune exposure was restricted to one variable (CMV serostatus). Most of the CMV-associated TCR beta chains (in a later analysis) appeared to be HLA-restricted.

Comments on this clone: Its specificity is not known.

In the PCR, 60 Vbeta and 13 Jbeta primers were used. This table comes from immunoSEQ multiplex PCR, and its TCRdb copy is limited to in-frame clones, with some not included. The table has under 150,000 clones, approximately 70% seen once. The CDR3 covers 15 residues. The V segment lost 2 bases and the J segment 8 bases; nucleotides outside the gene matches: 3. Germline assignment: CDR1 MDHEN and CDR2 SYDVKM. This receptor was identified in a woman between 40 and 55 years old in good health and CMV-seropositive. The sequenced sample was PBMCs. The rearrangement joins TRBV28 to TRBJ2-7; TRBD2 agrees at 16 bases. The CDR3 loop reads CASSLGTSGRAKQYF. Written as DNA, the CDR3 is TGTGCCAGCAGTTTAGGGACTAGCGGGAGGGCCAAGCAGTACTTC.